This T cell receptor beta chain was recorded in a study of beta chain features in type 1 diabetes. Points from the study as a whole: TCRB CDR3 length was moderately but significantly reduced in all four CD4+ subsets of Type 1 diabetes patients.

On this clone itself: Its target is not known.

CDR1 SNHLY and CDR2 FYNNEI come from the germline V gene. V lost 8 bases to trimming and J lost 6 bases; unmatched junction nucleotides: 7. There are 15 residues in the CDR3. Sorting of CD4+ naive, central memory, regulatory and stem cell-like memory cells was performed via CD45RO/CCR7/CD25/CD127/CD95/CD27. Sequenced material consisted of expressed TCRB transcripts (all of the isolated RNA was reverse transcribed). Method: immunoSEQ multiplex PCR; TCRdb's copy keeps in-frame clones and lacks some. This sample has a few hundred thousand clones, with around 25% found just once. Material for sequencing was naive CD4+ T cells from blood. This receptor was taken from a woman in her twenties or thirties with type 1 diabetes. The genes are TRBV2 and TRBJ2-2; 12 nucleotides line up with TRBD1. Written as DNA, the CDR3 is TGTGCCAGCCACGGGACAGGGGGCATGTCCGGGGAGCTGTTTTTT. It yields the protein CASHGTGGMSGELFF.